This T cell receptor (beta chain) derives from a study of early T cells in non-severe SARS-CoV-2 infection. One entry per CDR3 protein, called by TCRdb with MiXCR from the 5' RACE reads. The table lists 80,000 or so distinct CDR3 sequences, less than 20% of them singletons, with 10% to 15% in the top ten. In its sample, this clonotype was seen many times. Germline CDR1 and CDR2: SQVTM and ANQGSEA. The CDR3 length is 13 residues. With V trimmed by 4 bases and J by 3 bases, 4 bases remained unmatched. The gene calls are TRBV29-1 and TRBJ2-7; 9 bases match TRBD1. The TCR sequence derives from an adult who was a healthcare worker with PCR-confirmed SARS-CoV-2 infection or an uninfected control (not recorded which). Sequencing was done on a sample of whole blood. CDR3 nucleotides: TGCAGCGTTGGGAGGACAGGGGTCTACGAGCAGTACTTC. Its translation is CSVGRTGVYEQYF.